This T cell receptor beta chain was captured in a study of blood T cell repertoires in COVID-19. Study-level information: Sources were T cells, B-cell-depleted T cells, or PBMCs; the material itself was cDNA or gDNA.

Some clones are missing from TCRdb's copy, which holds only in-frame ones; the method was immunoSEQ multiplex PCR. The data show approximately 270,000 clones, approximately 83% seen once. All enrollees were roughly 18 to 95 years old and from about 24 US areas. Which cohort a participant joined came from the clinical history participants gave. CDR3 length equals 16 residues. Germline CDR1 MNHEY, CDR2 SVGAGI. The ends were cut back, 0 bases at V and 1 base at J, with 12 bases in the middle. The chain is built from TRBV6-5 and TRBJ2-5; D is possibly TRBD2 (6 bases). The sequenced sample was PBMCs or T cells enriched from blood (not recorded which). This TCR derives from a woman aged 45-60 years who had recovered from COVID-19. CDR3 sequence: CASSYSLMGGQETQYF. DNA for the CDR3: TGTGCCAGCAGTTACTCATTGATGGGGGGCCAAGAGACCCAGTACTTC.